What follows are 8 T cell receptor beta chains derived from one specimen sequenced in a study of Graves' ophthalmopathy and Graves' hyperthyroidism. The authors amplified TCR beta CDR3 regions, and they did so from RNA transcripts for repertoire sequencing. Second-round multiplex PCR came after a first-round RT-PCR that employed HTBI primers. TCRdb reanalysed the multiplex PCR reads using MiXCR and keeps one entry per CDR3 protein. The repertoire holds nearly 400,000 distinct CDR3 sequences, with around 19% as singletons. Sequencing used peripheral blood. The receptors here all came from a young woman with Graves' ophthalmopathy.

This clonotype showed up many times. The V gene is TRBV9, the J gene TRBJ2-5; 7 nucleotides line up with TRBD1. V was pared by 0 bases and J by 2 bases, with 4 bases of the junction left unmatched. The CDR3 is 15 residues long. Germline values: CDR1 SGDLS, CDR2 YYNGEE. CDR3 sequence (DNA): TGTGCCAGCAGCGTAGATTTCAGGGGGCAAGAGACCCAGTACTTC. Translating it yields CASSVDFRGQETQYF.

This clonotype was found many times. CDR3 loop: CSVGGGRTGELFF. For the CDR3, the DNA is TGCAGCGTTGGAGGGGGCCGGACCGGGGAGCTGTTTTTT. The chain recombines TRBV29-1 with TRBJ2-2; TRBD1 matches 7 bases. Germline CDR1 and CDR2: SQVTM and ANQGSEA. The CDR3 consists of 13 residues. After removal of 4 bases from V and 5 bases from J, the junction contained 4 bases not matched to a gene.

This clonotype was recorded many times. This chain links TRBV5-1 with TRBJ1-2; 7 positions agree with TRBD1. The CDR3 totals 13 residues. V lost 5 bases, J lost 8 bases, and 9 bases stayed unmatched. Looked up from germline, CDR1 is SGHRS and CDR2 is YFSETQ. The CDR3 DNA is TGCGCCAGCAGTTCCACCCACAGGGGCGGCTACACCTTC. Translating gives CASSSTHRGGYTF. The whole variable domain, filled in from reference TRBV5-1 and TRBJ1-2, reads KAGVTQTPRYLIKTRGQQVTLSCSPISGHRSVSWYQQTPGQGLQFLFEYFSETQRNKGNFPGRFSGRQFSNSRSEMNVSTLELGDSALYLCASSSTHRGGYTFGSGTRLTVV.

The CDR3 sequence is CASSHDRGTYEQYF. CDR3 in DNA: TGTGCCAGCAGCCATGATCGGGGGACCTACGAGCAGTACTTC. V usage is TRBV27 and J usage is TRBJ2-7, with D possibly TRBD2 on 6 matching bases. V gave up 6 bases and J gave up 2 bases, with 14 bases separating them. Looked up from germline, CDR1 is MNHEY and CDR2 is SMNVEV (reference sequence). CDR3 length equals 14 residues.

This clonotype came up many times. V usage is TRBV6-5 and J usage is TRBJ2-7; the match to TRBD1 covers 9 bases. This CDR3 contains 17 residues. Germline CDR1 and CDR2: MNHEY and SVGAGI. Trimming cost V 2 bases and J 2 bases; bases outside gene matches: 10. In DNA, the CDR3 is TGTGCCAGCAGTTACCCTGGGACAGGGAGGACTGCCTACGAGCAGTACTTC. Protein sequence: CASSYPGTGRTAYEQYF.

This clonotype was detected a few times. The rearrangement uses TRBV6-5 and TRBJ2-5; no clear D gene. CDR1 is MNHEY and CDR2 is SVGAGI in the germline V gene. V lost 3 bases and J 2 bases, leaving 13 bases between the germline ends. This CDR3 region has 15 residues. CDR3 bases: TGTGCCAGCAGTTATAATGCCAGGTCTCAAGAGACCCAGTACTTC. It yields the protein CASSYNARSQETQYF.

This clonotype has a count of ten or more. V gene TRBV12-3 or TRBV12-4 combines with J gene TRBJ2-7; 8 bases agree with TRBD2. V dropped 3 bases and J dropped 2; count of bases not matched to a gene: 12. CDR3 length equals 17 residues. CDR3 sequence reads: CASSFDSAGGPPYEQYF. The CDR3 DNA is TGTGCCAGCAGTTTTGATTCGGCGGGGGGACCGCCCTACGAGCAGTACTTC.

There are many counts of this clonotype. This chain links TRBV11-2 with TRBJ2-2, with 9 bases lining up with TRBD2. Germline CDR1 reads SGHAT; CDR2 reads FQNNGV. J was trimmed by 7 bases and V by 2 bases; bases with no gene match: 8. The CDR3 spans 16 residues. CDR3 residues: CASSLLGLATGGELFF. In nucleotides, the CDR3 is TGTGCCAGCAGCTTATTAGGACTAGCGACGGGCGGGGAGCTGTTTTTT.